A single sample gave rise to the 29 T cell receptor beta chains below, sequenced in a study of vaccination and CD4 T cells after COVID-19. Sequenced with the Oncomine TCR Beta short-read assay was DNA taken from cultured CD4+ T cells. TCRdb reanalysed the PCR reads using MiXCR and keeps one entry per CDR3 protein. The sample records around 20,000 distinct CDR3 sequences, 60% being singletons. Noted treatment: roughly 11-day PBMC culture with coronavirus spike peptide pools or control peptides (ViraFEST assay). No antigen has been identified for these receptors. This material consisted of CD4+ T cells from blood, cultured in vitro, taken after SARS-CoV-2 vaccination. Receptors originate from a human donor who received a COVID-19 vaccine.

This clonotype turned up a few times. CDR3 sequence: CASSTGLVPQETQYF. CDR3 coding DNA: TGTGCCAGTAGTACCGGACTAGTCCCCCAAGAGACCCAGTACTTC. The chain uses TRBV19 and TRBJ2-5, with 7 positions matching TRBD2. The CDR3 is 15 amino acids. Per germline, CDR1 LNHDA and CDR2 SQIVND (reference sequence). V lost 4 bases, J lost 1 base, and 6 bases stayed unmatched.

V is TRBV20-1 and J is TRBJ1-2; a possible D gene is TRBD1 (6 bases). The V gene lost 5 bases and the J gene lost 4 bases, with 11 bases spanning the gap. CDR1 is DFQATT, CDR2 SNEGSKA, per germline (reference sequence). This CDR3 spans 12 amino acids. The CDR3 DNA reads as TGCAGTGCTCCCGGCAGGGGCTATGGCTACACCTTC. As protein: CSAPGRGYGYTF.

The chain employs TRBV25-1 and TRBJ1-2; D is uncertain. V dropped 7 bases and J dropped 8 bases, with 14 bases sitting between them. This CDR3 is 12 amino acids long. Looked up from germline, CDR1 is MGHDK and CDR2 is SYGVNS. In DNA, the CDR3 is TGTGCCAGCACCGAAGAGTACAAGGGCTACACCTTC. Amino acids: CASTEEYKGYTF.

This chain joins TRBV6-4 and TRBJ1-2; D gene unclear. Trimming pared 2 bases from V and 7 bases from J, leaving 8 bases between. In germline, CDR1 is MRHNA, CDR2 SNTAGT. The CDR3 is 12 amino acids. CDR3 amino acids: CASSDGEGGYTF. The DNA for the CDR3 is TGTGCCAGCAGTGACGGGGAGGGTGGCTACACCTTC.

This clonotype was counted only a few times. V usage is TRBV20-1 and J usage is TRBJ2-2; 7 nucleotides align to TRBD1. V lost 5 bases, J lost 0 bases, and 3 bases stayed unmatched. This CDR3 region has 14 residues. Germline V lookup: CDR1 DFQATT, CDR2 SNEGSKA (reference sequence). Here the CDR3 DNA reads TGCAGTGCTCGACAGGGTGCGAACACCGGGGAGCTGTTTTTT. This codes for CSARQGANTGELFF.

This clonotype has more than one count but fewer than ten. This chain links TRBV5-1 with TRBJ2-3, with D perhaps matching TRBD2 (6 bases). The V end lost 1 base, the J end lost 6 bases, and 6 bases lay between the germline ends. Germline CDR1 SGHRS, CDR2 YFSETQ. There are 12 residues in the CDR3. CDR3 sequence (DNA): TGCGCCAGCAGCTTGCGGGGGGATACGCAGTATTTT. Protein sequence: CASSLRGDTQYF. Combining the CDR3 with reference TRBV5-1 and TRBJ2-3 gives the whole variable domain KAGVTQTPRYLIKTRGQQVTLSCSPISGHRSVSWYQQTPGQGLQFLFEYFSETQRNKGNFPGRFSGRQFSNSRSEMNVSTLELGDSALYLCASSLRGDTQYFGPGTRLTVL.

The rearrangement uses TRBV6-1 and TRBJ1-6, with 9 bases matching TRBD1. Unmatched junction bases numbered 5, after V lost 5 bases and J lost 9 bases. Germline CDR1 and CDR2: MNHNS and SASEGT. This CDR3 has 14 amino acids. CDR3 in amino acids: CASSPGQGSSPLHF. DNA for the CDR3: TGTGCCAGCAGTCCGGGACAGGGCAGTTCACCCCTCCACTTT.

This clonotype was picked up a small number of times. The chain combines TRBV30 with TRBJ1-6, with TRBD1 identical over 9 bases. The CDR3 runs to 14 residues. J was trimmed by 10 bases and V by 0 bases; bases with no gene match: 4. CDR1 and CDR2 from the germline V gene are GTSNPN and SVGIG (reference sequence). The CDR3: CAWSVQGANSPLHF. CDR3 bases: TGTGCCTGGAGTGTACAGGGGGCTAACTCACCCCTCCACTTT. Using reference TRBV30 and TRBJ1-6 for the parts outside the CDR3, the full variable domain is SQTIHQWPATLVQPVGSPLSLECTVEGTSNPNLYWYRQAAGRGLQLLFYSVGIGQISSEVPQNLSASRPQDRQFILSSKKLLLSDSGFYLCAWSVQGANSPLHFGNGTRLTVT.

Only one count was recorded for this clonotype. The CDR3 DNA reads TGTGCCAGCTCACCGGGACTGTCAGATACGCAGTATTTT. Its protein product is CASSPGLSDTQYF. The rearrangement links TRBV18 to TRBJ2-3; the D gene is possibly TRBD2 (6 bases). V shed 3 bases and J shed 4 bases, with 8 bases lying between them. The CDR3 totals 13 residues. Germline V gene data show CDR1 as KGHSH and CDR2 as LQKENI.

The chain couples TRBV6-5 to TRBJ1-2, with TRBD1 as a possible D gene (5 bases). CDR1 and CDR2 (germline): MNHEY, SVGAGI. This CDR3 is built from 17 residues. Trimming left V 0 bases short and J 4 bases short, with 18 bases between. The CDR3 region has the DNA TGTGCCAGCAGTTACTCGAGCACAGGAACATCCGCCTATGGCTACACCTTC. Its translation: CASSYSSTGTSAYGYTF.

In its sample, this clonotype was seen once. This chain joins TRBV10-1 and TRBJ2-4; tentatively, D is TRBD2 (5 bases). This CDR3 comprises 13 residues. Deletions cut 3 bases from V and 4 bases from J, with 7 bases between. In germline, CDR1 is WNHNN, CDR2 SYGVQD (reference sequence). As DNA, the CDR3 is TGCGCCAGCAGTGACGGGGATAAAAACATTCAGTACTTC. This translates into CASSDGDKNIQYF.

This clonotype appeared a few times. The J gene is TRBJ2-5, the V gene TRBV2; 13 bases map to TRBD2. Looked up from germline, CDR1 is SNHLY and CDR2 is FYNNEI. This CDR3 region has 15 residues. V was clipped by 4 bases and J by 5 bases; unmatched bases: 4. CDR3 DNA: TGTGCCAGCAGTGGGACTAGCGGGGGCAGGGAGACCCAGTACTTC. It is translated as CASSGTSGGRETQYF.

This clonotype was observed a handful of times. The V gene is TRBV5-8, the J gene TRBJ1-6; 7 positions agree with TRBD1. CDR3 length equals 15 residues. CDR1 SGHTS and CDR2 YDEGEE come from the germline V gene. J lost 8 bases, V lost 4 bases, and 9 bases had no gene match. The CDR3 loop reads CASSELQGRYSPLHF. CDR3 nucleotides: TGTGCCAGCAGCGAATTACAGGGGAGATATTCACCCCTCCACTTT.

This rearrangement joins TRBV6-5 to TRBJ2-7, with 8 bases that match TRBD1. Trimming cost V 0 bases and J 9 bases; bases outside gene matches: 10. Per germline, CDR1 MNHEY and CDR2 SVGAGI. The CDR3 loop spans 15 amino acids. DNA of the CDR3: TGTGCCAGCAGTTACTCATACGGACAGGGCCTGCCGCAGTACTTC. Its protein is CASSYSYGQGLPQYF.

As concerns this clonotype: Sequence at one end of the junction differs from germline and may be a read error. The V gene is TRBV10-1, the J gene TRBJ1-6; 10 bases are a match to TRBD1. The CDR3 consists of 15 residues. Germline assignment: CDR1 WNHNN and CDR2 SYGVQD (reference sequence). CDR3 nucleotides: TGCGTCAGCAGTGATCCCGGGACAGGGGATTCACCCCTCCACTTT. This translates into CVSSDPGTGDSPLHF.

The chain recombines TRBV10-3 with TRBJ1-1; D unresolved. CDR1 is ENHRY and CDR2 is SYGVKD in the germline V gene. Trimming took 7 bases from V and 1 from J, leaving 22 bases between them. CDR3 size: 17 residues. The CDR3: CAIKARPLGEPNTEAFF. In DNA form, the CDR3 reads TGTGCCATCAAGGCCCGACCGCTCGGCGAACCGAACACTGAAGCTTTCTTT.

The V and J genes are TRBV12-3 or TRBV12-4 and TRBJ1-3; D ambiguous. The CDR3 spans 14 residues. With 3 bases removed from V and 4 bases from J, the gap between germline ends came to 10 bases. In DNA, the CDR3 is TGTGCCAGCAGTTTTTTTGGGGAAGGAAACACCATATATTTT. Translating it yields CASSFFGEGNTIYF.

This clonotype was seen a single time. The CDR3 DNA reads as TGCAGTGCTAGACCACTAGCGGGGGGTAGGAATGAGCAGTTCTTC. It specifies CSARPLAGGRNEQFF. This sequence joins TRBV20-1 and TRBJ2-1, with TRBD2 matching over 12 bases. V lost 2 bases and J lost 7; bases outside the gene matches: 6. CDR3 size: 15 residues. Germline assignment: CDR1 DFQATT and CDR2 SNEGSKA (reference sequence).

The count of this clonotype is one. The gene calls are TRBV7-9 and TRBJ1-5, with 10 bases identical to TRBD1. J lost 4 bases, V lost 5 bases, and 8 bases had no gene match. This CDR3 region has 16 residues. CDR1 is SEHNR and CDR2 is FQNEAQ in the germline V gene (reference sequence). As DNA, the CDR3 is TGTGCCAGCAGCCAACTAGGGACAGGGGTAAATCAGCCCCAGCATTTT. As protein: CASSQLGTGVNQPQHF. The full variable domain, in which reference TRBV7-9 and TRBJ1-5 provide the parts outside the CDR3, is DTGVSQNPRHKITKRGQNVTFRCDPISEHNRLYWYRQTLGQGPEFLTYFQNEAQLEKSRLLSDRFSAERPKGSFSTLEIQRTEQGDSAMYLCASSQLGTGVNQPQHFGDGTRLSIL.

The rearrangement uses TRBV20-1 and TRBJ1-4; TRBD1 might be the D (6 bases). The ends were cut back, 2 bases at V and 6 bases at J, with 19 bases in the middle. Germline V gene data show CDR1 as DFQATT and CDR2 as SNEGSKA (reference sequence). CDR3 length equals 16 residues. CDR3 DNA sequence: TGCAGTGCTAGAAGGGGCGGGGGGCCGGGGTATGAAAAACTGTTTTTT. It translates to CSARRGGGPGYEKLFF.

The genes are TRBV7-3 and TRBJ2-5; possible D gene TRBD2, 6 bases. Trimming removed 5 bases at V and 4 bases at J, with 11 bases between. Germline V lookup: CDR1 SGHTA, CDR2 FQGTGA. The CDR3 runs 13 residues. CDR3 sequence reads: CASSRTSTETQYF. As DNA, the CDR3 is TGTGCCAGCAGCCGTACTAGCACAGAGACCCAGTACTTC.

Concerning this clonotype: The conserved phenylalanine or tryptophan is not found at the CDR3 terminus, so this likely reflects a read error. V gene TRBV10-3 combines with J gene TRBJ1-2, with D possibly TRBD1 on 5 matching bases. Germline-derived CDR1 and CDR2 are ENHRY and SYGVKD. The CDR3 consists of 14 residues. Trimming took 10 bases from V and 2 from J, leaving 17 bases between them. The CDR3: CATHAGDGNYGYTL. The CDR3 DNA is TGTGCCACCCACGCGGGGGATGGAAACTATGGCTACACCCTC.

The genes are TRBV6-1 and TRBJ1-4; D unclear. The germline V gene encodes CDR1 MNHNS and CDR2 SASEGT. The CDR3 is 13 amino acids. The ends were cut back, 0 bases at V and 7 bases at J, with 6 bases in the middle. The CDR3 bases are TGTGCCAGCAGTGAAGCGTTTAGTGAAAAACTGTTTTTT. This translates into CASSEAFSEKLFF.

J is TRBJ2-2 and V is TRBV2; 11 nucleotides agree with TRBD2. CDR3 length equals 15 residues. Trimming cost V 6 bases and J 4 bases; bases outside gene matches: 4. Germline-derived CDR1 and CDR2 are SNHLY and FYNNEI. CDR3 coding DNA: TGTGCCAGCAGGAGTAGCGGGGGGGGCACCGGGGAGCTGTTTTTT. Residues: CASRSSGGGTGELFF.

J is TRBJ2-5 and V is TRBV24-1; D call uncertain. The germline V and J ends were trimmed by 3 bases and 8 bases, with 9 bases remaining between them. Germline V CDR1 and CDR2: KGHDR, SFDVKD. This CDR3 contains 12 residues. CDR3 loop: CATSDPGSTQYF. The DNA for the CDR3 is TGTGCCACCAGTGATCCCGGCTCAACCCAGTACTTC.

The V gene is TRBV6-1, the J gene TRBJ2-7; 10 positions agree with TRBD1. The CDR3 length is 15 residues. CDR1 MNHNS and CDR2 SASEGT come from the germline V gene. V lost 7 bases to trimming and J lost 7 bases; unmatched junction nucleotides: 13. CDR3 residues: CASTLIRQGAGEQYF. DNA for the CDR3: TGTGCCAGCACCCTAATAAGACAGGGGGCAGGGGAGCAGTACTTC.

The chain links TRBV20-1 to TRBJ1-5, with no clear D. CDR1 and CDR2 from the germline V gene are DFQATT and SNEGSKA (reference sequence). V was pared by 1 base and J by 2 bases, with 15 bases between. The CDR3 has 16 amino acids. The CDR3 loop is CSARGRIESGNQPQHF. CDR3 bases: TGCAGTGCTAGAGGGAGGATAGAGTCTGGCAATCAGCCCCAGCATTTT.

This clonotype has just a few counts. The rearrangement links TRBV6-2 or TRBV6-3 to TRBJ2-1, with D possibly being TRBD1 (6 bases). There are 17 residues in the CDR3. Germline V gene lookup returns CDR1 MNHEY and CDR2 SVGEGT. V shed 5 bases and J shed 0 bases, with 17 bases lying between them. CDR3 amino acids: CASSTLTGPISYNEQFF. CDR3 DNA: TGTGCCAGCAGTACCCTGACAGGCCCCATCTCCTACAATGAGCAGTTCTTC.

V and J are TRBV19 and TRBJ1-5; TRBD1 agrees at 10 bases. The CDR3 runs 16 residues. Trimming removed 5 bases from V and 1 base from J; junction bases left unmatched: 5. Germline CDR1 LNHDA, CDR2 SQIVND (reference sequence). CDR3 DNA: TGTGCCAGTAGTTCACGGACAGGGGGAAGCAATCAGCCCCAGCATTTT. Translating gives CASSSRTGGSNQPQHF.